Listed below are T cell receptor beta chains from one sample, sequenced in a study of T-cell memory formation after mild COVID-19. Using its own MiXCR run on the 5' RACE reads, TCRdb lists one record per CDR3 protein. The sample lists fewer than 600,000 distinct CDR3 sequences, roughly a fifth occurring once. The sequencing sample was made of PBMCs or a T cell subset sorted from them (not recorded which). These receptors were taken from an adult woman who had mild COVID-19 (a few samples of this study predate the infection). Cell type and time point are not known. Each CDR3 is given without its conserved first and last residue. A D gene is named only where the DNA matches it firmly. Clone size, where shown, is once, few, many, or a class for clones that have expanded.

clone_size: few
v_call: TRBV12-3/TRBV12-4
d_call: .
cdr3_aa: ASSPNWGGNQPQH

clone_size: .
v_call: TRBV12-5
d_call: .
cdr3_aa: ASGLKGSPLH

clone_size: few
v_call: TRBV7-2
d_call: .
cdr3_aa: ASSSGWGSEKLF

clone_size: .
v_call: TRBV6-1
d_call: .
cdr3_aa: ALSRVGQTTYGYT

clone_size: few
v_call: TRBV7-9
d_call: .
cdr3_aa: ASSSTTIVTQY

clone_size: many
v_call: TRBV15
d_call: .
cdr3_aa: ATSLPVSGANEQF

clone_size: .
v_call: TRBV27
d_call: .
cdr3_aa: ASGYLVRLSSYEQY

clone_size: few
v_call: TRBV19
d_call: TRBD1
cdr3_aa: ASTVGTGDYEQY

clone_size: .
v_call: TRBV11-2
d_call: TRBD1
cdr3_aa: ASSGEDRGYEQY

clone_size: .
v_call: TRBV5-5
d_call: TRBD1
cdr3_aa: ASRGAGQGAYEQY

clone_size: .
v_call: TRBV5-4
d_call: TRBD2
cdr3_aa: ASSLPGLLSYEQY

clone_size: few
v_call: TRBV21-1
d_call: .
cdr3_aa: ASSTSLAGSDEQY

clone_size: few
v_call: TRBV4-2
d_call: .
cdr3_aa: ASSQVVRGGWRGNTEAF

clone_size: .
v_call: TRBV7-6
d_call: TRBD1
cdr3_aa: ASSLALSSRTGRYYEQY

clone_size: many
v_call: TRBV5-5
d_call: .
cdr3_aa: ASSLVGGDTQY

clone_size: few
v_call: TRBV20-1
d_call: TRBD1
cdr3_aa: SVGGTGGQPQH

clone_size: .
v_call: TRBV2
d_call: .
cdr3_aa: ASTLEVNTEAF

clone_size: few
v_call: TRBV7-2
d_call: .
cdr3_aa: ASSEVQTDTQY

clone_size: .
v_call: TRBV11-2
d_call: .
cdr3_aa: ASSLGLRGETQY

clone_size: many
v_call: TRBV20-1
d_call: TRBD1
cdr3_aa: SAKTGGVDTEAF

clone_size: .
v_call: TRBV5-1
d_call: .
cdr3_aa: ASSSIQGYEQF

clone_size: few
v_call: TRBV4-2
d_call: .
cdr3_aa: ASTRGGTENIQY

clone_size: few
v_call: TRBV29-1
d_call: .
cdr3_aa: SVEDRTLTYEQY

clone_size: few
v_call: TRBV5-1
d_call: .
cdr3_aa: ASSLGGLGDYGYT

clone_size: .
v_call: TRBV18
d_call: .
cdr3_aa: ASSPLTTGQETQY

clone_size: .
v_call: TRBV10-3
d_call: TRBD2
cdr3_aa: AIGEGPADTQY

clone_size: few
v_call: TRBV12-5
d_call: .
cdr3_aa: ASGLFQETQY

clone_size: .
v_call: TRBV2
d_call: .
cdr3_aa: ASRAGFTEAF

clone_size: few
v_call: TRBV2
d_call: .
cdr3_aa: ASSEMDTEAF

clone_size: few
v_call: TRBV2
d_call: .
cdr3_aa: AGDLDRNTEAF

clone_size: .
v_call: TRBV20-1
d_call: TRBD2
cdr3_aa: SARDLEAGGLEQF

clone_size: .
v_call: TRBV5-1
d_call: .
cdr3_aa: ASSPGLDRNEKLF

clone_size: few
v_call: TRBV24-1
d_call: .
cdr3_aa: ATSGGGREQY

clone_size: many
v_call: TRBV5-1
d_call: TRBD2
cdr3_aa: ASRKTGTSGRGGSYEQY

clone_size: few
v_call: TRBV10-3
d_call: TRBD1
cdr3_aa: AISLGGTGEAF

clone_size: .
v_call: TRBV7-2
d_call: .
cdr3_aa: ASSSLGPDHGVQY

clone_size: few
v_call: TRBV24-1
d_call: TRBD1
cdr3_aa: ATSDSMRQGYNEQF

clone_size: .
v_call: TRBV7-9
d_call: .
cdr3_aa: ASSLGSSLYGYT

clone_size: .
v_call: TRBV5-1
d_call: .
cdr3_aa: ASSEQLGYEQY

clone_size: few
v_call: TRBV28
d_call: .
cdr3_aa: ASSFYGGQEPQH

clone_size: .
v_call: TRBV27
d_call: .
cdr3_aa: ARIQGLGNTGELF

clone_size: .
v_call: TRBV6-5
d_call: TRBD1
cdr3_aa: ASRTGGPTYEQY